This passage covers 18 T cell receptor beta chains from one sample sequenced in a study of OX40 agonist ivuxolimab in advanced cancers. Only in-frame clones appear in the TCRdb table, and some are missing; sequencing was by immunoSEQ multiplex PCR. The sample lists approximately 57,000 clones; approximately 80% were seen once. Sequencing was performed on CD4+ or CD8+ T cells sorted from blood, taken in a trial of the OX40 agonist ivuxolimab. The source of these receptors is an adult with an advanced solid tumor such as melanoma, head and neck, liver or kidney cancer.

This clone was seen a handful of times. The gene calls are TRBV19 and TRBJ2-7, with D perhaps TRBD1 (6 bases). The CDR3 is 13 residues long. V was trimmed by 3 bases and J by 6 bases, leaving 12 bases between them. Germline CDR1 is LNHDA and CDR2 is SQIVND (reference sequence). This CDR3 reads CASSILQGSEQYF. CDR3 nucleotides: TGTGCCAGTAGTATCCTCCAGGGGTCCGAGCAGTACTTC.

The genes are TRBV6-6 and TRBJ2-4, with D unresolved. The CDR3 has 14 amino acids. Trimming took 1 base from V and 7 from J, leaving 11 bases between them. From germline, CDR1 is MNHNY and CDR2 SVGAGI (reference sequence). The CDR3 loop is CASSYFAQQNIQYF. The CDR3 DNA reads TGTGCCAGCAGTTACTTTGCGCAGCAGAACATTCAGTACTTC.

This clone is medium-sized. V is TRBV11-3 and J is TRBJ2-7; D possibly corresponds to TRBD2 (6 bases). This CDR3 is built from 15 residues. V lost 1 base, J lost 4 bases, and 14 bases lay in between. The germline V gene has CDR1 SGHNT and CDR2 YENEEA. The CDR3 DNA reads TGTGCCAGCAGCTTAGTCTATCCGGGAGCATACGAGCAGTACTTC. As protein: CASSLVYPGAYEQYF.

The chain uses TRBV7-9 and TRBJ2-1; TRBD1 matches at 7 bases. V lost 2 bases and J lost 4; bases outside the gene matches: 5. The CDR3 length is 15 residues. Germline CDR1 reads SEHNR; CDR2 reads FQNEAQ (reference sequence). The CDR3 is CASSLTGESYNEQFF. CDR3 DNA sequence: TGTGCCAGCAGCTTAACAGGGGAATCTTACAATGAGCAGTTCTTC.

The V gene is TRBV11-2, the J gene TRBJ2-5, with 11 nucleotides matching TRBD1. Germline CDR1 is SGHAT and CDR2 is FQNNGV. Germline trimming cut 5 bases from V and 5 bases from J; bases unmatched to any gene: 10. The CDR3 runs 16 residues. The CDR3 spells CASSLEDRGLGETQYF. The CDR3 bases are TGTGCCAGCAGCCTTGAGGACAGGGGGCTGGGGGAGACCCAGTACTTC.

This clone was picked up one time. The V call is TRBV6-5, the J call TRBJ1-5; 11 positions match TRBD1. V dropped 4 bases and J dropped 3; count of bases not matched to a gene: 5. In germline, CDR1 is MNHEY, CDR2 SVGAGI. The CDR3 contains 16 residues. The CDR3 spells CASSSTGQGVNQPQHF. CDR3 in DNA: TGTGCCAGCAGTTCCACGGGACAGGGGGTCAATCAGCCCCAGCATTTT.

This chain links TRBV10-3 with TRBJ1-2, with D unclear. V shed 7 bases and J shed 4 bases, with 10 bases lying between them. The CDR3 loop spans 12 amino acids. Germline V CDR1 and CDR2: ENHRY, SYGVKD. CDR3 in amino acids: CAIKGGGYGYTF. CDR3 DNA sequence: TGTGCCATCAAGGGCGGAGGCTATGGCTACACCTTC.

The J gene is TRBJ2-3, the V gene TRBV4-1; D is unresolved. Germline CDR1 MGHRA, CDR2 YSYEKL. The V and J ends lost 1 base and 0 bases respectively, with 5 bases between them. This CDR3 contains 14 residues. CDR3 amino acids: CASSQGPSTDTQYF. DNA for the CDR3: TGCGCCAGCAGCCAAGGACCTAGCACAGATACGCAGTATTTT.

This clone was found a few times. The genes are TRBV5-1 and TRBJ2-5; D is perhaps TRBD2 (7 bases). Per germline, CDR1 SGHRS and CDR2 YFSETQ. CDR3 length: 16 residues. Between the trimmed V and J ends, which lost 0 bases and 4 bases, there was a span of 16 bases. The CDR3 coding sequence is TGCGCCAGCAGCTTGGGAGGGGGGGGACCCCGAGAGACCCAGTACTTC. Encoded protein: CASSLGGGGPRETQYF.

The rearrangement links TRBV7-9 to TRBJ1-2; D unresolved. The CDR3 loop spans 15 amino acids. Germline CDR1 SEHNR, CDR2 FQNEAQ (reference sequence). The germline V and J ends were trimmed by 0 bases and 8 bases, with 16 bases remaining between them. The chain's CDR3 is CASSLAGVVGGGYTF. DNA of the CDR3: TGTGCCAGCAGCTTAGCTGGGGTAGTTGGAGGAGGCTACACCTTC.

This chain links TRBV15 with TRBJ2-7, with TRBD1 matching 8 bases. Germline V CDR1 and CDR2: LNHNV, YYDKDF (reference sequence). V shed 3 bases, J shed 0 bases, and the junction held 4 bases outside the gene matches. This CDR3 has 15 amino acids. The CDR3 DNA follows: TGTGCCACCAGCAGGGGGGGACAGGACTCCTACGAGCAGTACTTC. Translation gives CATSRGGQDSYEQYF.

The rearrangement links TRBV19 to TRBJ1-2, with TRBD1 as a possible D gene (6 bases). CDR1 is LNHDA, CDR2 SQIVND, per germline (reference sequence). The V end lost 2 bases, the J end lost 6 bases, and 16 bases lay between the germline ends. This CDR3 spans 15 amino acids. CDR3 region: CASSIRGHGVDGYTF. The CDR3 nucleotides are TGTGCCAGTAGTATACGGGGACACGGGGTAGATGGCTACACCTTC.

The chain has TRBV7-8 and TRBJ2-5; D is undetermined. Deletions cut 3 bases from V and 5 bases from J, with 4 bases between. CDR1 and CDR2 from the germline V gene are SGHVS and FQNEAQ. The CDR3 is 11 amino acids. CDR3 residues: CASSFQETQYF. The DNA for the CDR3 is TGTGCCAGCAGCTTCCAGGAGACCCAGTACTTC.

This chain links TRBV18 with TRBJ1-1; D gene uncertain. Germline V gene lookup returns CDR1 KGHSH and CDR2 LQKENI. V lost 3 bases to trimming and J lost 1 base, with 18 bases between them. The CDR3 extends over 17 amino acids. As DNA, the CDR3 is TGTGCCAGCTCACCCCTAACCGGGCAAGAATCGAACACTGAAGCTTTCTTT. It is translated as CASSPLTGQESNTEAFF. The full variable domain, its missing parts supplied by reference TRBV18 and TRBJ1-1, is NAGVMQNPRHLVRRRGQEARLRCSPMKGHSHVYWYRQLPEEGLKFMVYLQKENIIDESGMPKERFSAEFPKEGPSILRIQQVVRGDSAAYFCASSPLTGQESNTEAFFGQGTRLTVV.

DNA of the CDR3: TGTGCCAGCACCAAAGGAAGGGATTACAATGAGCAGTTCTTC. Translating it yields CASTKGRDYNEQFF. V is TRBV11-3 and J is TRBJ2-1; D is undetermined. Trimming removed 7 bases at V and 4 bases at J, with 14 bases between. CDR1 SGHNT and CDR2 YENEEA come from the germline V gene. The CDR3 contains 14 residues.

V is TRBV6-5 and J is TRBJ2-3; a possible D gene is TRBD1 (7 bases). CDR3 length: 15 amino acids. Germline-derived CDR1 and CDR2 are MNHEY and SVGAGI. V was shortened by 3 bases and J by 3 bases, with 13 bases between the two germline ends. This CDR3 reads CASSYQGGRTDTQYF. The CDR3, as DNA: TGTGCCAGCAGTTATCAGGGGGGCAGGACAGATACGCAGTATTTT.

The chain combines TRBV7-9 with TRBJ1-2; D gene unclear. The CDR3 length is 14 residues. Germline values: CDR1 SEHNR, CDR2 FQNEAQ (reference sequence). The V gene lost 6 bases and the J gene lost 7 bases, with 18 bases spanning the gap. As DNA, the CDR3 is TGTGCCAGCAGTTTCGGACGCGATCTCCGTGGCTACACCTTC. Its protein is CASSFGRDLRGYTF.

The chain links TRBV5-1 to TRBJ1-4; weak D call: TRBD1 (6 bases). Germline V gives CDR1 SGHRS, CDR2 YFSETQ. V lost 4 bases and J 8 bases, leaving 18 bases between the germline ends. The CDR3 runs to 15 residues. The CDR3 region has the DNA TGCGCCAGCAGCCAGTCAGGGGCCTCTTTAGAAAAACTGTTTTTT. It is translated as CASSQSGASLEKLFF.